This TCR beta chain came from a study of shared clonotypes between healthy human individuals. Study information: CD4 naive and memory got three plates each, CD8 naive two, CD8 memory one.

This table comes from immunoSEQ multiplex PCR, and its TCRdb copy is limited to in-frame clones, with some not included. The sample yields some 1,600,000 clones, 98% seen once. Division of CD4+ cells produced a CD45RA+ naive subset and a CD45RA-negative memory subset. The origin of this receptor is a man aged 25 to 45 in good health. Material: naive CD4+ T cells sorted from blood. Indicated subset: CD45RA+ positively selected.

The CDR3 loop reads CASSPSSGPTYNEQFF. The DNA of the CDR3 is TGTGCCAGCTCACCATCGAGCGGGCCTACCTACAATGAGCAGTTCTTC. V is TRBV18 and J is TRBJ2-1, with a possible D match to TRBD2 (6 bases). Trimming took off 2 bases at V and 2 bases at J, with 13 bases between the two ends. The CDR3 is 16 amino acids. In germline, CDR1 is KGHSH, CDR2 LQKENI. Complete variable domain (other parts from reference TRBV18 and TRBJ2-1): NAGVMQNPRHLVRRRGQEARLRCSPMKGHSHVYWYRQLPEEGLKFMVYLQKENIIDESGMPKERFSAEFPKEGPSILRIQQVVRGDSAAYFCASSPSSGPTYNEQFFGPGTRLTVL.